These T cell receptor beta chains were read from a single sample in a study of human T cells and chemical hapten exposure. TCRdb called the RACE reads again in MiXCR, with one record for every CDR3 protein. The repertoire holds 150,000 to 200,000 distinct CDR3 sequences, with about 20% as singletons. This specimen consisted of whole blood, obtained in connection with sensitization to the hapten diphenylcyclopropenone (DPC). Receptors originate from a woman aged 50 to 65 with alopecia areata. Some clones in this sample may be carry-over from other donors' samples. The CDR3 runs from the conserved cysteine through the conserved F or W. Fields, in order: clone size, V gene, J gene, D gene, CDR3 DNA, CDR3 protein. A D gene is named only where the DNA matches it firmly. The size entry is marked missing in some rows and otherwise reads once, few, many or a size class.

size: few
V: TRBV20-1
J: TRBJ2-7
D: TRBD1
DNA: TGTCAGGGGGCAGGCGAGTCCTACGAGCAGTACTTC
CDR3: CQGAGESYEQYF

size: .
V: TRBV11-2
J: TRBJ2-5
D: TRBD1
DNA: TGTGCCAGCAGCCACGGGACAGTAGAGACCCAGTACTTC
CDR3: CASSHGTVETQYF

size: .
V: TRBV20-1
J: TRBJ2-1
D: TRBD1
DNA: TGCAGTGCTAGAGGCGCAGGGGGTGTGAATGAGCAGTTCTTC
CDR3: CSARGAGGVNEQFF

size: few
V: TRBV29-1
J: TRBJ2-5
D: .
DNA: TGCAGCGTTGGGCAGGGCAATTTAGGGTTAGAGACCCAGTACTTC
CDR3: CSVGQGNLGLETQYF

size: .
V: TRBV29-1
J: TRBJ1-1
D: .
DNA: TGCAGCGTTGATGGGATTCGGGGAAGCACTGAAGCTTTCTTT
CDR3: CSVDGIRGSTEAFF

size: few
V: TRBV29-1
J: TRBJ1-2
D: .
DNA: TGCAGCGTTGGGGGGGTTGACGGCTACACCTTC
CDR3: CSVGGVDGYTF

size: .
V: TRBV9
J: TRBJ2-2
D: .
DNA: TGTGCCAGCAAGTTGGGGCAGAACACCGGGGAGCTGTTTTTT
CDR3: CASKLGQNTGELFF

size: few
V: TRBV5-1
J: TRBJ1-1
D: .
DNA: TGCGCCAGCAGAGTCGAGGGCGGAATGAACACTGAAGCTTTCTTT
CDR3: CASRVEGGMNTEAFF

size: .
V: TRBV29-1
J: TRBJ1-1
D: .
DNA: TGCAGCGTTGAAGGGATTAGGAAAGCTTTCTTT
CDR3: CSVEGIRKAFF

size: .
V: TRBV7-9
J: TRBJ2-3
D: TRBD2
DNA: TGTGCCAGCAGCTTAGTGGCGGGAGACCTGACTAGCACAGATACGCAGTATTTT
CDR3: CASSLVAGDLTSTDTQYF

size: .
V: TRBV7-9
J: TRBJ1-4
D: .
DNA: TGTGCCAGCAGCCAGGACAGTTATAATGAAAAACTGTTTTTT
CDR3: CASSQDSYNEKLFF

size: .
V: TRBV7-2
J: TRBJ2-2
D: .
DNA: TGTGCCAGCAGCTTATTTGGGCGGGGGAACACCGGGGAGCTGTTTTTT
CDR3: CASSLFGRGNTGELFF

size: .
V: TRBV27
J: TRBJ1-5
D: .
DNA: TGTGCCAGCAGTTTACTTGGGATTAGCAATCAGCCCCAGCATTTT
CDR3: CASSLLGISNQPQHF

size: few
V: TRBV10-2
J: TRBJ2-1
D: .
DNA: TGCGCCAGCAGCGTGGTCGATGAGCAGTTCTTC
CDR3: CASSVVDEQFF